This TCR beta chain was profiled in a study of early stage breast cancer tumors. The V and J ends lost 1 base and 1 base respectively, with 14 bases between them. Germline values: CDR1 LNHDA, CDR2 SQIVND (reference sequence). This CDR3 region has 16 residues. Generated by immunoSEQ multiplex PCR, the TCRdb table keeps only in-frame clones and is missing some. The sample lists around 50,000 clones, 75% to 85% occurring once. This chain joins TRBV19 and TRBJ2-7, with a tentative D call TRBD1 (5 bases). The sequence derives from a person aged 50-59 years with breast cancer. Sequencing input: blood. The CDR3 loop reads CASSIVTGAASYEQYF. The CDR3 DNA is TGTGCCAGTAGTATAGTCACAGGCGCCGCTTCCTACGAGCAGTACTTC.